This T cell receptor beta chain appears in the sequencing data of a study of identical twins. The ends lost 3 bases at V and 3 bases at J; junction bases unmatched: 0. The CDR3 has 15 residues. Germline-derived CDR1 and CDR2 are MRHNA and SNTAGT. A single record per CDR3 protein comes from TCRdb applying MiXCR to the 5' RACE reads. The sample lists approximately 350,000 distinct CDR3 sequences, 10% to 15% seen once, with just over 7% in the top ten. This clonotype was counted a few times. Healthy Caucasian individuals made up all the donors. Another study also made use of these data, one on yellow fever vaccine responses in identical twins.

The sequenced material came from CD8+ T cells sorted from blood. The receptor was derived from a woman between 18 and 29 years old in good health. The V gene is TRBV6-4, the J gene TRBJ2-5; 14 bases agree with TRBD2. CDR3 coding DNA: TGTGCCAGCAGTGAGACTAGCGGGGGGGAAGAGACCCAGTACTTC. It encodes CASSETSGGEETQYF.